The clone carrying this T cell receptor (beta chain) was counted at least ten times. These data come from a study of T cells in Graves' hyperthyroidism and ophthalmopathy. From RNA transcripts, TCR beta CDR3 regions were amplified. The HTBI primer set drove a first-round RT-PCR of the TCR CDR3. TCRdb re-called the multiplex PCR reads with MiXCR, one entry per CDR3 protein. The repertoire holds over 450,000 distinct CDR3 sequences, with approximately 15% as singletons. Per the germline V gene, CDR1 is MNHEY and CDR2 is SMNVEV (reference sequence). CDR3 length: 16 amino acids. Unmatched junction bases numbered 7, after V lost 5 bases and J lost 4 bases.

This chain links TRBV27 with TRBJ2-7; 14 bases are shared with TRBD2. The sequenced material came from blood. The sequence derives from a woman between 18 and 29 years old with Graves' hyperthyroidism. The CDR3 sequence is CASSLGLAGVSYEQYF. The CDR3 DNA follows: TGTGCCAGCAGTCTGGGACTAGCGGGAGTCTCGTACGAGCAGTACTTC.